This T cell receptor (beta chain) was observed in a study of somatic mutations in cytotoxic T cells in rheumatoid arthritis. The CDR3 loop spans 11 amino acids. The assay was immunoSEQ multiplex PCR, and TCRdb's table has in-frame clones only and misses some. The table lists 10,000 to 15,000 clones, 75% to 80% of them singletons. Input material: CD8+ T cells sorted from blood. The source is an adult with rheumatoid arthritis. The chain joins TRBV21-1 to TRBJ2-3; the table gives TRBD2 as D, unverified against the DNA. TRBV21-1 counts as a pseudogene. The CDR3 region has the DNA TGTGCCAGCCCCCAGCGTCTGACGCAGTATTTT. It yields the protein CASPQRLTQYF.